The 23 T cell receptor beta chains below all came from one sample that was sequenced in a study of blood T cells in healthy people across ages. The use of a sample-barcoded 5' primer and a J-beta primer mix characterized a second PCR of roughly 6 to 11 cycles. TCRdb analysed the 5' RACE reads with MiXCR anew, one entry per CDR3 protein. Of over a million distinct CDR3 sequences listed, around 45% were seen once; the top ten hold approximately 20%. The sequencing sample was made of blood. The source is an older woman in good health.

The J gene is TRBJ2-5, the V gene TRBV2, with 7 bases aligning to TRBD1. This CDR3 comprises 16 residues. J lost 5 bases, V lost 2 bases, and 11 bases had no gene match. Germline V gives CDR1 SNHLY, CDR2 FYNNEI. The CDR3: CASSEYVDRLAETQYF. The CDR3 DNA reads TGTGCCAGCAGTGAATATGTGGACAGGTTAGCGGAGACCCAGTACTTC.

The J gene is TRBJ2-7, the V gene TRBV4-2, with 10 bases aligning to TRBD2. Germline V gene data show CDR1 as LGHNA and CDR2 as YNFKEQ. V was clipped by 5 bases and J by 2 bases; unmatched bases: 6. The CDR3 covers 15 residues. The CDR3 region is CASSTRTSGPYEQYF. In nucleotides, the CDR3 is TGTGCCAGCAGCACTAGGACTAGCGGTCCCTACGAGCAGTACTTC.

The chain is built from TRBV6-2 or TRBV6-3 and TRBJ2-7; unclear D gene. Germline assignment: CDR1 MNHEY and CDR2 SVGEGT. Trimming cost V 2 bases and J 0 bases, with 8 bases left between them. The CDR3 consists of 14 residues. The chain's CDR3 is CASSYAVASYEQYF. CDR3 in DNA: TGTGCCAGCAGTTACGCAGTGGCCTCCTACGAGCAGTACTTC.

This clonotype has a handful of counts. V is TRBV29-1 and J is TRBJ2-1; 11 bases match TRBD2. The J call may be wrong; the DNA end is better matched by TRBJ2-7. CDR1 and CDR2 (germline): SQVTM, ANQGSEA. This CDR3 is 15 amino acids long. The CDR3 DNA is TGCAGCGCCAACTTGAGACTAGCGGGAAACAATGAGCAGTACTTC. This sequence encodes CSANLRLAGNNEQYF.

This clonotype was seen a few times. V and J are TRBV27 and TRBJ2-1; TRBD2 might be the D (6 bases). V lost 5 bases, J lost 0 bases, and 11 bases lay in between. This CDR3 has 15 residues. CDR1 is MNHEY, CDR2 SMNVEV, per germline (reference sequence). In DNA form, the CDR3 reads TGTGCCAGCAGTGAGACTAGGCCCTCCTACAATGAGCAGTTCTTC. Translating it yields CASSETRPSYNEQFF.

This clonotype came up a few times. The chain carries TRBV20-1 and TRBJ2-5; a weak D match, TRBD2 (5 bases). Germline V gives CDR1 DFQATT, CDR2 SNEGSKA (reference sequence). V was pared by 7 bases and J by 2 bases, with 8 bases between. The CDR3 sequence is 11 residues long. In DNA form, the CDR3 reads TGCAGTGTCGGGATTCAAGAGACCCAGTACTTC. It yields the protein CSVGIQETQYF.

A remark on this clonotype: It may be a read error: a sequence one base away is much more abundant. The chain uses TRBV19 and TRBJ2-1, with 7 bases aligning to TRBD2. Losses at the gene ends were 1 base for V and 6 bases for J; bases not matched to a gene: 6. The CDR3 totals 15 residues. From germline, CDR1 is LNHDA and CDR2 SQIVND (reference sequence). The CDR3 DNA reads TGTGCCAGTAGTATAGCCGGGACTAACTTCAATGAGCAGTTCTTC. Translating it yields CASSIAGTNFNEQFF.

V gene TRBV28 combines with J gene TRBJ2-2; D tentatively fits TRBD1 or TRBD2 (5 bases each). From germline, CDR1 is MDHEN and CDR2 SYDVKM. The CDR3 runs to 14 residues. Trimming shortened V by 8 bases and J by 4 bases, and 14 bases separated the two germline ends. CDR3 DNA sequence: TGTGCCAGCGGGGACCCCCTGAGCACCGGGGAGCTGTTTTTT. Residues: CASGDPLSTGELFF.

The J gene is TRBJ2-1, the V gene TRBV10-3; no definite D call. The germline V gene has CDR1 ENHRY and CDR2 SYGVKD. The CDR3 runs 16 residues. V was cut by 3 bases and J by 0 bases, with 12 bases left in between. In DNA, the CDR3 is TGTGCCATCAGTGATTTCGGCGGTTACTCCTACAATGAGCAGTTCTTC. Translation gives CAISDFGGYSYNEQFF.

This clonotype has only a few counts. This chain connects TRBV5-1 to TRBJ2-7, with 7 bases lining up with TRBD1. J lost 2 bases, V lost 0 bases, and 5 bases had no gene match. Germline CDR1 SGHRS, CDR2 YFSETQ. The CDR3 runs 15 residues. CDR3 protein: CASSLGGTATYEQYF. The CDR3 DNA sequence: TGCGCCAGCAGCTTGGGGGGGACAGCCACCTACGAGCAGTACTTC.

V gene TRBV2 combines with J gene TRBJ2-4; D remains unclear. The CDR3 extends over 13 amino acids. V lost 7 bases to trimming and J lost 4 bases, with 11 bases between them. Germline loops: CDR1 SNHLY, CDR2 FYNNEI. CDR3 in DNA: TGTGCCAGCATCCGAGACACTAAAAACATTCAGTACTTC. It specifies CASIRDTKNIQYF. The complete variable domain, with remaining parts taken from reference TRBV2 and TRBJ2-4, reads EPEVTQTPSHQVTQMGQEVILRCVPISNHLYFYWYRQILGQKVEFLVSFYNNEISEKSEIFDDQFSVERPDGSNFTLKIRSTKLEDSAMYFCASIRDTKNIQYFGAGTRLSVL.

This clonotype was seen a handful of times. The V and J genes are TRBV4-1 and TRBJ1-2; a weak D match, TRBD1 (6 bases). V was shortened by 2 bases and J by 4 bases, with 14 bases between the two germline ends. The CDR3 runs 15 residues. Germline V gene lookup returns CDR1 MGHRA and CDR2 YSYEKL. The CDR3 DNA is TGCGCCAGCAGCCAAACTGGAAAGGGGGGCTATGGCTACACCTTC. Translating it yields CASSQTGKGGYGYTF.

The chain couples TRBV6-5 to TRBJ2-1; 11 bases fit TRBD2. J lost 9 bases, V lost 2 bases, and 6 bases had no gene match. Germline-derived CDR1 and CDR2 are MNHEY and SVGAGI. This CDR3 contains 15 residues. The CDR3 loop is CASSYVLAGGTEQFF. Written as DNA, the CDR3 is TGTGCCAGCAGTTACGTGCTAGCGGGAGGAACTGAGCAGTTCTTC.

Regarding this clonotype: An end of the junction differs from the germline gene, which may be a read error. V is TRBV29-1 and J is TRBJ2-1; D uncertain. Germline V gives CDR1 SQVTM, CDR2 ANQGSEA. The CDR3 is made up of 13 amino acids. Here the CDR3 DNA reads TGCGGCGTGCGTGGTCTCTCCTACAATGAGCAGTTCTTC. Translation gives CGVRGLSYNEQFF.

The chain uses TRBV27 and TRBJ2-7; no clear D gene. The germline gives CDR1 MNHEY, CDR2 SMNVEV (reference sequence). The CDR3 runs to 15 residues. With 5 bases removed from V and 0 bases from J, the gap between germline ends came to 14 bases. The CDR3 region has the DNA TGTGCCAGCAGTATCTCAGACTCGTACTCCTACGAGCAGTACTTC. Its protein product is CASSISDSYSYEQYF.

The CDR3 DNA sequence: TGTGCCAGCAGTGCCCTAGCGATCTATGGCTACACCTTC. It translates to CASSALAIYGYTF. This chain links TRBV2 with TRBJ1-2; no clear D. The CDR3 has 13 residues. V lost 4 bases and J 4 bases, leaving 10 bases between the germline ends. CDR1 and CDR2 (germline): SNHLY, FYNNEI.

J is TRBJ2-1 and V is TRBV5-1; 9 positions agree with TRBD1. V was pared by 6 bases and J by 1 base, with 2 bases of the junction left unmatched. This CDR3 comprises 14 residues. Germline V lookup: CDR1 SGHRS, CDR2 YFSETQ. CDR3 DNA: TGCGCCAGCAAGGGGACAGGGTCCTACAATGAGCAGTTCTTC. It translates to CASKGTGSYNEQFF.

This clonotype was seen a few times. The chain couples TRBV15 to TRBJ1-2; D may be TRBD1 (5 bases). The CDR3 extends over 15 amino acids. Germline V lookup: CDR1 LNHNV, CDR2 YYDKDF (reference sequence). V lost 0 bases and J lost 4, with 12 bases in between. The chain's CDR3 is CATSRDSSGSYGYTF. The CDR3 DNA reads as TGTGCCACCAGCAGAGATTCATCAGGGAGCTATGGCTACACCTTC.

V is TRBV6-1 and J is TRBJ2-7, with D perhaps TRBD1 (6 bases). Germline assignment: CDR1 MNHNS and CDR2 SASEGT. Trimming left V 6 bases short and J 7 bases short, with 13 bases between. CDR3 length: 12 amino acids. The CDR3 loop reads CASRPGVWEQYF. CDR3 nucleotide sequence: TGTGCCAGCAGACCAGGGGTTTGGGAGCAGTACTTC.

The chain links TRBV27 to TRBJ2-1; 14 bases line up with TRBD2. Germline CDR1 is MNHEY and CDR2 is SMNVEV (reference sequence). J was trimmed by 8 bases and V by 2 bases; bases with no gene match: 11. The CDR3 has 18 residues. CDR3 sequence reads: CASSLEGGLAGAIHEQFF. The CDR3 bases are TGTGCCAGCAGTTTAGAGGGGGGACTAGCGGGAGCAATCCATGAGCAGTTCTTC.

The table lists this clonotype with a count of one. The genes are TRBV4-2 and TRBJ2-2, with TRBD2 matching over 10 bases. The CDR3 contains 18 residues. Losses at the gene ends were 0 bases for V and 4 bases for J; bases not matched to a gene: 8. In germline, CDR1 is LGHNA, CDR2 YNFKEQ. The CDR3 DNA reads TGTGCCAGCAGCCAAGACGGGCTAGCGGGAGAGGGCACCGGGGAGCTGTTTTTT. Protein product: CASSQDGLAGEGTGELFF.

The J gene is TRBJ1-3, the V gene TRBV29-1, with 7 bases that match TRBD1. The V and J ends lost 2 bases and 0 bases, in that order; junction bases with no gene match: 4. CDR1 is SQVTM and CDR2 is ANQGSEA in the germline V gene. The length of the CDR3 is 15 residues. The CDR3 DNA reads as TGCAGCGTTGAATCGGGACAGTTCTCTGGAAACACCATATATTTT. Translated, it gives CSVESGQFSGNTIYF.

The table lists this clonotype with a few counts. The CDR3 reads CASSLKPDFPHEQYF. The CDR3 coding sequence is TGTGCCAGCAGCTTAAAGCCGGACTTCCCCCACGAGCAGTACTTC. The genes are TRBV7-3 and TRBJ2-7, with D tentatively TRBD2 (5 bases). The CDR3 covers 15 residues. Germline values: CDR1 SGHTA, CDR2 FQGTGA. Trimming took 1 base from V and 5 from J, leaving 15 bases between them.